This TCR beta chain originates from a study of CD8+CD57+ T cells in acquired aplastic anemia (dated by TCRdb to between 2017 and 2018). About the study as a whole: DNA extracted from sorted CD4+ and CD8+ cells had a mean of roughly 3.4 ug, with a range of roughly 0.2 to 27.4 ug.

Results the study describes overall, beyond this receptor: Patients and healthy controls showed no significant difference in CD8+ Simpson's diversity (P=0.060). Over 25 CD8+ CDR3 sequences were found in both patients and controls but appeared to be highly expressed in patients and within the immunodominant clones of the patients.

On this clonotype: The clone's antigen remains unknown. Base qualities were left out, and no much larger clone turns up one base away.

Genomic DNA served as template for TCR beta VDJ combination and CDR3 sequence profiling. An Illumina HiSeq 2000 was the platform used for TCR repertoire sequencing. The original pipeline was this. TRBV/TRBJ rearrangement plots, CDR3 size and DJ length profiles, and Simpson's diversity index were used to evaluate the repertoires. Whichever DNA sequence was most abundant in the deep sequencing data was defined as the immunodominant clone. CDR3 amino acid sequences were checked for sharing across subjects and were also compared against the VDJdb database and published repertoires. TCRdb reran the public reads through fastp at Q25 and MiXCR, keeping productive beta chains. Every distinct CDR3 protein forms one entry, paired with its most common genes and DNA. TCRdb's processing, not the authors', yielded these V and J calls. The sample table shows 200,000 or so distinct CDR3 sequences, and roughly 64% are seen once. Roughly 50% of the sample goes to the ten largest clones.

In the study, sorted CD4+ and CD8+ blood T cells from patients with severe aplastic anemia and from healthy subjects underwent deep sequencing of TCR repertoires. Ficoll-Paque density gradient centrifugation was used to isolate peripheral blood mononuclear cells. Before DNA extraction, CD4+ and CD8+ T cells were sorted by FACS or by magnetic beads. The sequenced material came from sorted CD4+, CD8+, or CD8+CD57+ T cells (not recorded which) from PBMCs. The TCR comes from a human donor with severe aplastic anemia or a healthy control (not recorded which).

The DNA reads as follows: TGCAGCGTTGAAGGGACTTCGTACGAGCAGTACTTC. This codes for CSVEGTSYEQYF. The chain is encoded by TRBV29-1 joined to TRBJ2-7, and TRBD2 may be the D gene, going by 5 matching bases. CDR1 and CDR2, per the germline V gene, are SQVTM and ANQGSEA. V is cut by 1 base and J by 4 bases, and the space between the germline ends is 8 bases. From cysteine to phenylalanine, the CDR3 is 12 amino acids long. Only the CDR3 DNA stays, 36 bases, in frame from base 1.